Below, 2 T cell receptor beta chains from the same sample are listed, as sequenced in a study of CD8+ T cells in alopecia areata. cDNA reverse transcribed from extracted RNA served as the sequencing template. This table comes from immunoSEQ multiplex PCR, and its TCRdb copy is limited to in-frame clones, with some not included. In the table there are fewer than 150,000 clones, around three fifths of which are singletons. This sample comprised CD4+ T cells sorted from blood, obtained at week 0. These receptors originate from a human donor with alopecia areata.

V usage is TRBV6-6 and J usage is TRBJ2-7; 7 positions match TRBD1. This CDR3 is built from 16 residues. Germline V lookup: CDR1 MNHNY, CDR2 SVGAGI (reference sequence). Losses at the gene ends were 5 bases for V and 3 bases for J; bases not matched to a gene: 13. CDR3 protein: CASSIQRGPQGYEQYF. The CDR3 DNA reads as TGTGCCAGCAGTATACAAAGGGGGCCCCAGGGCTACGAGCAGTACTTC.

Here the CDR3 reads CASSEVGRQGNSPLHF. DNA of the CDR3: TGTGCCAGCAGTGAAGTGGGGCGGCAGGGCAATTCACCCCTCCACTTT. The rearrangement uses TRBV2 and TRBJ1-6, with D tentatively TRBD1 (5 bases). Germline-derived CDR1 and CDR2 are SNHLY and FYNNEI. V was cut by 1 base and J by 7 bases, with 14 bases left in between. The CDR3 loop spans 16 amino acids.